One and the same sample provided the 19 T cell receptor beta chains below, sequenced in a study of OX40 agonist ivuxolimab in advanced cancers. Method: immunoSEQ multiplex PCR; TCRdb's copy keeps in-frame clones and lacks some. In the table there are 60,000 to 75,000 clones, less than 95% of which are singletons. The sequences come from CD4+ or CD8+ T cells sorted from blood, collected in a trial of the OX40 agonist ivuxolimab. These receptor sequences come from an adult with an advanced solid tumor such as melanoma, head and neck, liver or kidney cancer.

CDR3 amino acids: CASTWGQMNTEAFF. For the CDR3, the DNA is TGTGCCAGCACTTGGGGACAGATGAACACTGAAGCTTTCTTT. The rearrangement links TRBV28 to TRBJ1-1; 7 bases align to TRBD1. Trimming cost V 7 bases and J 0 bases; bases outside gene matches: 5. In germline, CDR1 is MDHEN, CDR2 SYDVKM. CDR3 size: 14 residues.

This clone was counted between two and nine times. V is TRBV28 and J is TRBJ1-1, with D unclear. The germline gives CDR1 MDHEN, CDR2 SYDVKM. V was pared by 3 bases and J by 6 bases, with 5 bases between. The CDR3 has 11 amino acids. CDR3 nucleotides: TGTGCCAGCAGTTTGGAGGCTGAAGCTTTCTTT. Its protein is CASSLEAEAFF.

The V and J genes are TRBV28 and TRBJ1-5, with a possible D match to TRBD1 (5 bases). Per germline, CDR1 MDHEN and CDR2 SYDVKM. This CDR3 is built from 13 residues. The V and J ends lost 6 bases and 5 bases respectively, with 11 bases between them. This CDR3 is CASSLGTHQPQHF. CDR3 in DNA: TGTGCCAGCAGCCTCGGGACCCATCAGCCCCAGCATTTT.

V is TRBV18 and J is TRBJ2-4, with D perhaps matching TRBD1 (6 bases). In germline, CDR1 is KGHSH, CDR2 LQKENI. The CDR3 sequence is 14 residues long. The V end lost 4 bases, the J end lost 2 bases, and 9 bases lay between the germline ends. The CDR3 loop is CASSLRDTKNIQYF. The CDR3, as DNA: TGTGCCAGCTCACTCCGGGACACCAAAAACATTCAGTACTTC.

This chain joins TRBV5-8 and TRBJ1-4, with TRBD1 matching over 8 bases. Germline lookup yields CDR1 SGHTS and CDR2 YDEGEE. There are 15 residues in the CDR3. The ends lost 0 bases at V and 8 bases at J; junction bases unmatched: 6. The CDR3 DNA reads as TGTGCCAGCAGCTTGGGGGGGACAGGCGGCGAAAAACTGTTTTTT. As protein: CASSLGGTGGEKLFF.

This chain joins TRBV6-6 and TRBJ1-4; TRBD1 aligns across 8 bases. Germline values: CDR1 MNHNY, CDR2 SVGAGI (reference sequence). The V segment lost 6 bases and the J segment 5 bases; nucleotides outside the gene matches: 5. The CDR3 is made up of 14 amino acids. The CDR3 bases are TGTGCCAGCAGATCAGGGGGCTCGAATGAAAAACTGTTTTTT. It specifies CASRSGGSNEKLFF.

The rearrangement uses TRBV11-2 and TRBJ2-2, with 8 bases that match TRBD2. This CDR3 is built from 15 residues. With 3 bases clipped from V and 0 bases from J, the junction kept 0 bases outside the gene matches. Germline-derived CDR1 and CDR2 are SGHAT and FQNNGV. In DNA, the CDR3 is TGTGCCAGCAGCTTTAGCGGGGCGAACACCGGGGAGCTGTTTTTT. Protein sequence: CASSFSGANTGELFF.

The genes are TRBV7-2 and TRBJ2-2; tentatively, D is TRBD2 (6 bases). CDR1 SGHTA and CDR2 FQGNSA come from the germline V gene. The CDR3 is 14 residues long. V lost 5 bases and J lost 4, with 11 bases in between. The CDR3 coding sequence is TGTGCCAGCAGCCCGGAGGGCGTCACCGGGGAGCTGTTTTTT. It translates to CASSPEGVTGELFF.

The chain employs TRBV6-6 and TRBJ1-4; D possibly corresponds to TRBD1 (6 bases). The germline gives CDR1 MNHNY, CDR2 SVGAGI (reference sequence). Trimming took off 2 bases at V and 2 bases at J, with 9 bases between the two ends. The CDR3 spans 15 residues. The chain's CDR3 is CASSYGGATNEKLFF. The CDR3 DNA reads TGTGCCAGCAGTTACGGGGGGGCGACTAATGAAAAACTGTTTTTT.

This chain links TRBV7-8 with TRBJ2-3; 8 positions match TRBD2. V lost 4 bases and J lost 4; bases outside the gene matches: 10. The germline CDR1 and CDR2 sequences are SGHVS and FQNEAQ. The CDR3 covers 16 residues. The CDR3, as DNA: TGTGCCAGCAGCTCACCGGGACTAGGTTCCGCAGATACGCAGTATTTT. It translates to CASSSPGLGSADTQYF.

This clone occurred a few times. CDR3 coding DNA: TGTGCCAGCAGAGGGACTAGCGGAAGAGATACGCAGTATTTT. Its protein is CASRGTSGRDTQYF. The J gene is TRBJ2-3, the V gene TRBV2; TRBD2 agrees at 11 bases. This CDR3 has 14 residues. The V gene's germline CDR1 is SNHLY and CDR2 FYNNEI. Unmatched junction bases numbered 4, after V lost 6 bases and J lost 5 bases.

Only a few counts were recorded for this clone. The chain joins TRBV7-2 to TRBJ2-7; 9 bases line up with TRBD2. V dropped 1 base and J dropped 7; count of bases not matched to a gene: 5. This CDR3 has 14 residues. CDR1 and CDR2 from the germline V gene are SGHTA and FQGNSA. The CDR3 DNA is TGTGCCAGCAGCTTAGTAGCGGGAGAGAGGGAGCAGTACTTC. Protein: CASSLVAGEREQYF. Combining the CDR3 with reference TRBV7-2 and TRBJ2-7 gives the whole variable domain GAGVSQSPSNKVTEKGKDVELRCDPISGHTALYWYRQSLGQGLEFLIYFQGNSAPDKSGLPSDRFSAERTGGSVSTLTIQRTQQEDSAVYLCASSLVAGEREQYFGPGTRLTVT.

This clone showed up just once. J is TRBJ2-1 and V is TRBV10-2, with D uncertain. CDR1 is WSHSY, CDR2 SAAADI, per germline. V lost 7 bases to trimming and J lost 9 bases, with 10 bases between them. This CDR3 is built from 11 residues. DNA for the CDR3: TGCGCCAGCACCGAACCGGGTGAGCAGTTCTTC. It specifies CASTEPGEQFF.

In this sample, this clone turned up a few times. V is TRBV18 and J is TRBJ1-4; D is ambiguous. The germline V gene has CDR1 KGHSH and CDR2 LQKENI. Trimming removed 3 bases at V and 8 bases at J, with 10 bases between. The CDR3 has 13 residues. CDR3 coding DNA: TGTGCCAGCTCACCGTGGCTCGGGGAAAAACTGTTTTTT. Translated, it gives CASSPWLGEKLFF. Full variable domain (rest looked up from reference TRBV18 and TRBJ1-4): NAGVMQNPRHLVRRRGQEARLRCSPMKGHSHVYWYRQLPEEGLKFMVYLQKENIIDESGMPKERFSAEFPKEGPSILRIQQVVRGDSAAYFCASSPWLGEKLFFGSGTQLSVL.

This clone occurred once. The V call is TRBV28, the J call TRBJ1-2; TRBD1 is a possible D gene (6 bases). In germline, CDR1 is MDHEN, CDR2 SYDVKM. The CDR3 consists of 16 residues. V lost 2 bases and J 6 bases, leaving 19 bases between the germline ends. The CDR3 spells CASSLGGADLSNGYTF. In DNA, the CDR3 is TGTGCCAGCAGTTTAGGGGGGGCGGACCTTTCTAATGGCTACACCTTC.

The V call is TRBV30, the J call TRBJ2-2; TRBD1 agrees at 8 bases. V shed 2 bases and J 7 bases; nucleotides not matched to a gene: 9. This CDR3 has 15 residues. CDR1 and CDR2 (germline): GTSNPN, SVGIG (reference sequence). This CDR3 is CAWSRQGWYIGELFF. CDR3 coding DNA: TGTGCCTGGAGTAGACAGGGGTGGTACATCGGGGAGCTGTTTTTT. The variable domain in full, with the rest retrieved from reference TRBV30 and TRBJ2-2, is SQTIHQWPATLVQPVGSPLSLECTVEGTSNPNLYWYRQAAGRGLQLLFYSVGIGQISSEVPQNLSASRPQDRQFILSSKKLLLSDSGFYLCAWSRQGWYIGELFFGEGSRLTVL.

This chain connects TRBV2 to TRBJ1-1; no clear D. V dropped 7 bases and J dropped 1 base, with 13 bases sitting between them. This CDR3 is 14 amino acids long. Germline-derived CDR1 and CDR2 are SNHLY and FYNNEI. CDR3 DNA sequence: TGTGCCAGCACAAAAATCCAGGAGAACACTGAAGCTTTCTTT. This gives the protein CASTKIQENTEAFF.

The CDR3 loop is CASSPRPGGSTDTQYF. The CDR3 coding sequence is TGTGCCAGCAGCCCCCGTCCTGGCGGGAGCACAGATACGCAGTATTTT. The chain recombines TRBV7-3 with TRBJ2-3, with D maybe TRBD2 (5 bases). V lost 5 bases to trimming and J lost 0 bases, with 15 bases between them. The CDR3 covers 16 residues. Looked up from germline, CDR1 is SGHTA and CDR2 is FQGTGA.

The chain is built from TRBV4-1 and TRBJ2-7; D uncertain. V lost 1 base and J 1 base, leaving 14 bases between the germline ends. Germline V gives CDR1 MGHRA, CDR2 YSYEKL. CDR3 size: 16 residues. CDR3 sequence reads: CASSQGVSDPSYEQYF. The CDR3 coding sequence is TGCGCCAGCAGCCAAGGGGTCTCCGATCCGTCCTACGAGCAGTACTTC.